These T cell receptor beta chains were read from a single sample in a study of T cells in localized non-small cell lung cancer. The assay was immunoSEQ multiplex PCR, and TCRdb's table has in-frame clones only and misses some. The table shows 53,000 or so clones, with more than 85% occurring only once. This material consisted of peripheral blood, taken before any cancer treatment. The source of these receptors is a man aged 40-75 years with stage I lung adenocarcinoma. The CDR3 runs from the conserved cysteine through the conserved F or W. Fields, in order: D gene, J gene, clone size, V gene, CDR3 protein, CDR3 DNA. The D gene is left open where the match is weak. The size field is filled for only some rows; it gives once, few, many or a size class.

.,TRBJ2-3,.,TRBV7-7,CASSPGVGPSTDTQYF,TGTGCTAGCAGTCCGGGCGTGGGGCCTAGCACAGATACGCAGTATTTT
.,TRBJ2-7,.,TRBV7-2,CASSLVGGVSYEQYF,TGTGCCAGCAGCTTAGTTGGTGGGGTCTCCTACGAGCAGTACTTC
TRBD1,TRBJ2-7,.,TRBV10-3,CAISESTQGLTGEQYF,TGTGCCATCAGTGAGTCGACCCAGGGGTTGACAGGGGAGCAGTACTTC
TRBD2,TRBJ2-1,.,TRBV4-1,CASSQYIAGGPDNEQFF,TGCGCCAGCAGCCAATATATAGCGGGAGGGCCGGACAATGAGCAGTTCTTC
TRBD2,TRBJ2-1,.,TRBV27,CASSPKTSGLRYEQFF,TGTGCCAGCAGTCCCAAGACTAGCGGCTTGAGGTATGAGCAGTTCTTC
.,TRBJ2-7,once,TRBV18,CASSQPGDLGSYEQYF,TGTGCCAGCTCACAACCTGGAGACCTGGGGTCCTACGAGCAGTACTTC
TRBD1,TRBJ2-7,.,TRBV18,CASSLQGVRNEQYF,TGTGCCAGCTCACTACAGGGGGTGAGAAACGAGCAGTACTTC
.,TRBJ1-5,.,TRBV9,CASSARPGPNQPQHF,TGTGCCAGCAGCGCCCGCCCGGGGCCCAATCAGCCCCAGCATTTT
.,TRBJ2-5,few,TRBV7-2,CASSLDLEAETQYF,TGTGCCAGCAGCTTAGATCTGGAGGCGGAGACCCAGTACTTC
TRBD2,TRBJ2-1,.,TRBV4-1,CASSQGTSGSYNEQFF,TGCGCCAGCAGCCAAGGGACTAGCGGGAGCTACAATGAGCAGTTCTTC
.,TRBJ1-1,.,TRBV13,CASSLDQGSEAFF,TGTGCCAGCAGCTTAGACCAGGGCTCTGAAGCTTTCTTT
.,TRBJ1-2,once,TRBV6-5,CASSYSLTSYTF,TGTGCCAGCAGTTACTCCCTTACCAGCTACACCTTC
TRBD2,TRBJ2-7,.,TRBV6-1,CASIAEGLAGDEQYF,TGTGCCAGCATTGCCGAGGGACTAGCGGGAGACGAGCAGTACTTC
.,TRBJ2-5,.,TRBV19,CASSISQAGWETQYF,TGTGCCAGTAGTATATCACAGGCCGGGTGGGAGACCCAGTACTTC
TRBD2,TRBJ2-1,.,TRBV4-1,CASSQGSAGGPSNEQFF,TGCGCCAGCAGCCAAGGATCGGCGGGAGGGCCTTCCAATGAGCAGTTCTTC
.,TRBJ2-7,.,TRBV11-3,CASSPGWGEQYF,TGTGCCAGCAGCCCCGGTTGGGGCGAGCAGTACTTC
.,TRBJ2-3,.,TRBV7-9,CASSLGVWTEDTDTQYF,TGTGCCAGCAGCTTAGGGGTCTGGACAGAAGACACAGATACGCAGTATTTT
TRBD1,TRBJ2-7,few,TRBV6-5,CASSYRDRSYEQYF,TGTGCCAGCAGCTACCGGGACAGATCCTACGAGCAGTACTTC
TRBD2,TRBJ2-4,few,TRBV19,CASNLGLAGGNIQYF,TGTGCCAGTAACCTGGGACTAGCGGGAGGGAACATTCAGTACTTC
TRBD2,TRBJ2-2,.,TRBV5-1,CASSFGGRDGGELFF,TGCGCCAGCAGCTTTGGCGGGAGAGATGGCGGGGAGCTGTTTTTT
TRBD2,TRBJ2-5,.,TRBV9,CASSVVGSGSGETQYF,TGTGCCAGCAGCGTAGTCGGTAGCGGGAGTGGAGAGACCCAGTACTTC
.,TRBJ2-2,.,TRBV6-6,CASSYQGSGELFF,TGTGCCAGCAGTTACCAGGGTTCCGGGGAGCTGTTTTTT
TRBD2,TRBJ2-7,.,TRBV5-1,CASNRAAGTEEQYF,TGCGCCAGCAACCGGGCAGCGGGGACGGAGGAGCAGTACTTC
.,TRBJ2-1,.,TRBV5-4,CASTRLGNDEQFF,TGTGCCAGCACCCGACTAGGTAACGATGAGCAGTTCTTC
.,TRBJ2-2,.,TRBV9,CASSVDGLTGELFF,TGTGCCAGCAGCGTAGATGGGCTCACCGGGGAGCTGTTTTTT
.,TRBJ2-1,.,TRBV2,CASSPGRGSYNEQFF,TGTGCCAGCAGCCCCGGCCGGGGTAGCTACAATGAGCAGTTCTTC
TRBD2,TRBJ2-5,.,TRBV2,CASYWREGLIETQYF,TGTGCCAGCTATTGGCGGGAGGGCCTGATAGAGACCCAGTACTTC
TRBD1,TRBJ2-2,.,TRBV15,CATSKPPGQGTTGELFF,TGTGCCACCAGCAAGCCTCCGGGACAGGGGACCACCGGGGAGCTGTTTTTT
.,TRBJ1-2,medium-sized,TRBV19,CASSIVYTSNYGYTF,TGTGCCAGTAGTATAGTTTACACCTCTAACTATGGCTACACCTTC
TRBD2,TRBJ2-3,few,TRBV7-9,CASSSRAGVLADTQYF,TGTGCCAGCAGCTCTAGAGCGGGAGTACTCGCAGATACGCAGTATTTT
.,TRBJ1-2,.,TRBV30,CAWSRTAYYGYTF,TGTGCCTGGAGCCGGACAGCCTACTATGGCTACACCTTC
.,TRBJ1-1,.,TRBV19,CASSIAPKAAEAFF,TGTGCCAGTAGTATAGCCCCCAAGGCCGCTGAAGCTTTCTTT
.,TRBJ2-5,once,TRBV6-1,CASSEGVRETQYF,TGTGCCAGCAGTGAGGGAGTGCGGGAGACCCAGTACTTC
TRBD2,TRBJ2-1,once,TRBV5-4,CASSLGSGSMWGEQFF,TGTGCCAGCAGCTTGGGTAGCGGGAGTATGTGGGGTGAGCAGTTCTTC
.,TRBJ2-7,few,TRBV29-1,CSVGPDGVSGEQYF,TGCAGCGTCGGCCCCGACGGGGTCTCGGGGGAGCAGTACTTC
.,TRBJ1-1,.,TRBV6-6,CASSPGNTEAFF,TGTGCCAGCAGTCCAGGGAACACTGAAGCTTTCTTT
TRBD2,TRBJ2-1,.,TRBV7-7,CASSPGGHEQFF,TGTGCTAGCAGCCCGGGGGGTCATGAGCAGTTCTTC
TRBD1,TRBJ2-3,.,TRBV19,CASAPGTGVADTQYF,TGTGCCAGTGCTCCCGGGACAGGGGTCGCAGATACGCAGTATTTT
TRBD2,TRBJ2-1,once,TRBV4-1,CASSQEGLAGGINEQFF,TGCGCCAGCAGCCAAGAGGGACTAGCGGGAGGGATCAATGAGCAGTTCTTC
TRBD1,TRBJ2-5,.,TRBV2,CASSEKGDRGLETQYF,TGTGCCAGCAGTGAAAAGGGAGACAGGGGGCTTGAGACCCAGTACTTC
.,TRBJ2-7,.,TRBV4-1,CASSQGTLAPYEQYF,TGCGCCAGCAGCCAAGGGACCCTTGCCCCCTACGAGCAGTACTTC
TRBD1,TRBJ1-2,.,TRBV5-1,CASSPDRGPGYGYTF,TGCGCCAGCAGCCCCGACAGGGGGCCGGGCTATGGCTACACCTTC
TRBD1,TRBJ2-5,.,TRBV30,CAWDTGTGEGTQYF,TGTGCCTGGGATACGGGGACAGGGGAAGGGACCCAGTACTTC
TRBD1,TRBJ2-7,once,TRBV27,CASSSPRRQGADTYEQYF,TGTGCCAGCAGTTCGCCCCGTCGACAGGGGGCCGACACCTACGAGCAGTACTTC
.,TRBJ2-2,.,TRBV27,CASSLAGPMFGELFF,TGTGCCAGCAGTCTTGCGGGGCCCATGTTCGGGGAGCTGTTTTTT
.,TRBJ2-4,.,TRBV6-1,CASRKAKNIQYF,TGTGCCAGCAGGAAAGCCAAAAACATTCAGTACTTC